This T cell receptor (beta chain) was identified in a study of blood T cell repertoires in COVID-19 (dated by TCRdb to 2019 to 2021). Looking at the study overall: Collaborator samples came from the United States, Italy and Spain and covered acute and convalescent phases of COVID-19. The samples were drawn from two sources: the first 160 participants of the ongoing ImmuneRACE study, and 950 to 1,500 subjects contributed by 6 global collaborators. A de-identified subject ID, COVID-19 status, age in years and sex were almost always included in the sample metadata. The repertoires were released in a freely available public database meant as a resource for research on the immune response to SARS-CoV-2. The dataset comprised deeply sampled blood TCRbeta repertoires from subjects exposed to, actively infected with, or recovered from COVID-19. Where HLA class I and class II types were available, the types were taken from metadata supplied by the sample provider, not from assay-based typing. The material from the prospective study consisted of cDNA or gDNA derived from T cells, B-cell-depleted T cells, or PBMCs.

The germline V gene (reference sequence) supplies CDR1 SEHNR and CDR2 FQNEAQ. Inclusive of the bounding cysteine and phenylalanine, the CDR3 is 15 residues long. Of the read, only the CDR3 DNA is kept; its 45 bases are in frame from base 1. V loses 3 bases of germline sequence and J loses 8 bases, and the interval between the two ends is 16 bases. TCRbeta CDR3 regions were amplified from genomic DNA using the immunoSEQ Assay, a bias-controlled multiplex PCR. In the paper's pipeline: The number of nucleated cells in each sample was estimated by amplification of reference gene primers within the assay. Sequence reads were collapsed and filtered to measure the absolute abundance of every unique TCRbeta CDR3 rearrangement. Productive Simpson clonality was computed per sample as the square root of Simpson's diversity index over productive rearrangements. Entries here come from immuneACCESS through TCRdb and include only in-frame sequences with V and J called. Some clones fail to appear in such tables; in the studies checked, an unresolved V gene covers under half of the shortfall, and the cause of the remainder is unknown. The V and J calls and clone size come from that table; D and trimming were worked out from the DNA. Present in this sample are more than 95,000 clones, approximately 81% of which were seen just once. Of the sample, 30% to 45% is held by the ten largest clones.

Whole blood was collected in K2EDTA tubes by collaborating institutions according to the institutions' own protocols. For TCRbeta analysis, collaborator samples were shipped as frozen whole blood, as isolated PBMCs, or as DNA extracted from either sample type. For this clone: Its antigen is unknown. No base-level quality is on record; no much larger clone is a single base apart.

Paper-wide results and their limitations: How much clinical and demographic metadata was included differed by source and by participant, and the metadata was provided uncurated.

The specimen was peripheral blood. The V and J segments used are TRBV7-9 and TRBJ1-4; the D gene cannot be resolved reliably. This clonotype originated in a man in his forties with active or convalescent COVID-19. For the CDR3, the sequence is CASSLPEGGLEKLFF. The nucleotide sequence is TGTGCCAGCAGCTTGCCGGAGGGCGGCTTGGAAAAACTGTTTTTT. Outside the CDR3, residues come from the reference TRBV7-9 and TRBJ1-4 proteins, so the full variable domain is: DTGVSQNPRHKITKRGQNVTFRCDPISEHNRLYWYRQTLGQGPEFLTYFQNEAQLEKSRLLSDRFSAERPKGSFSTLEIQRTEQGDSAMYLCASSLPEGGLEKLFFGSGTQLSVL.